This T cell receptor beta chain appears in the sequencing data of a study of T-cell memory formation after mild COVID-19. Study results and caveats: Unconfirmed was the SARS-CoV-2 specificity of second-wave clones that peaked on day 37.

TCRdb recomputed calls from the 5' RACE reads with MiXCR, one row per CDR3 protein. The profile shows hundreds of thousands of distinct CDR3 sequences, around 17% of them singletons. This clonotype was seen only a few times. Its antigen is undetermined. This CDR3 has 17 residues. V shed 4 bases and J shed 0 bases, with 17 bases lying between them. Germline-derived CDR1 and CDR2 are SGHRS and YFSETQ. The sequencing sample was made of PBMCs or a T cell subset sorted from them (not recorded which). This sequence originates from an adult woman who had mild COVID-19 (a few samples of this study predate the infection). Cell type and time point are not known. The genes are TRBV5-1 and TRBJ2-4; D ambiguous. The CDR3 DNA reads TGCGCCAGCAGCCCGCTAGGGTCCACCCTAGCCAAAAACATTCAGTACTTC. This codes for CASSPLGSTLAKNIQYF.